Included here is one T cell receptor beta chain sequence, with context. Its antigen remains unknown. This specimen comes from a study of T cells in narcolepsy. Study in general: Patients with NT1 or NT2 and healthy control donors were enrolled. The study's findings and limits: In some patient and control memory CD4+ samples, autoreactive clones were absent. Autoreactive HCRT-specific and TRIB2-specific clonotypes were marked in same-patient CSF-versus-blood CD4+ comparisons.

This table comes from immunoSEQ multiplex PCR, and its TCRdb copy is limited to in-frame clones, with some not included. The table lists 25,000 or so clones, approximately 80% of them singletons, with about 3.4% in the top ten. This CDR3 spans 15 amino acids. Germline trimming cut 9 bases from V and 12 bases from J; bases unmatched to any gene: 17. Germline-derived CDR1 and CDR2 are MRHNA and SNTAGT. The sequenced sample was CD45RA- memory CD4+ T cells from PBMCs. This rearrangement joins TRBV6-4 to TRBJ2-1, with 10 bases lining up with TRBD1. The TCR comes from a human donor with narcolepsy. CDR3 residues: CASTVGTGAEGVQFF. In DNA, the CDR3 is TGTGCCAGTACAGTCGGGACAGGGGCTGAAGGGGTGCAGTTCTTC.